The 30 T cell receptor beta chains given below trace back to one sample, sequenced in a study of blood T cell repertoires in COVID-19. TCRdb keeps only in-frame clones here, not all; method: immunoSEQ multiplex PCR. The data contain 390,000 or so clones, roughly nine tenths of them singletons. What was sequenced was PBMCs or T cells enriched from blood (not recorded which). Receptor source: a man younger than 35 who had recovered from COVID-19.

The V gene is TRBV5-1, the J gene TRBJ2-1, with 7 bases lining up with TRBD1. With 3 bases clipped from V and 3 bases from J, the junction kept 3 bases outside the gene matches. Per germline, CDR1 SGHRS and CDR2 YFSETQ. This CDR3 contains 14 residues. For the CDR3, the DNA is TGCGCCAGCAGCTCGGACAGGTTCTACAATGAGCAGTTCTTC. Its translation is CASSSDRFYNEQFF.

The chain uses TRBV5-1 and TRBJ2-1; 7 bases fit TRBD2. J was trimmed by 6 bases and V by 3 bases; bases with no gene match: 9. Germline V gives CDR1 SGHRS, CDR2 YFSETQ. CDR3 length: 15 amino acids. CDR3 DNA sequence: TGCGCCAGCAGCTATGGGACTACCGTTCCCAATGAGCAGTTCTTC. Amino acids: CASSYGTTVPNEQFF.

V usage is TRBV9 and J usage is TRBJ1-6; D is uncertain. The CDR3 has 13 amino acids. Trimming took 7 bases from V and 7 from J, leaving 12 bases between them. Germline-derived CDR1 and CDR2 are SGDLS and YYNGEE. The CDR3 is CASGRLENSPLHF. The CDR3 bases are TGTGCCAGCGGGAGGCTAGAGAATTCACCCCTCCACTTT.

This rearrangement joins TRBV6-6 to TRBJ1-5; D gene ambiguous. Germline V gene data show CDR1 as MNHNY and CDR2 as SVGAGI (reference sequence). V lost 0 bases and J 2 bases, leaving 8 bases between the germline ends. This CDR3 spans 15 amino acids. CDR3: CASSYSRGGNQPQHF. DNA for the CDR3: TGTGCCAGCAGTTACTCACGCGGGGGCAATCAGCCCCAGCATTTT.

The CDR3 region is CASSQVAGQETQYF. The CDR3, as DNA: TGCGCCAGCAGCCAAGTAGCCGGCCAAGAGACCCAGTACTTC. The rearrangement links TRBV4-1 to TRBJ2-5, with unresolved D. Germline CDR1 MGHRA, CDR2 YSYEKL. V dropped 1 base and J dropped 1 base, with 7 bases sitting between them. This CDR3 contains 14 residues.

The chain employs TRBV29-1 and TRBJ2-7, with 11 positions matching TRBD2. The CDR3 is 13 residues long. Germline V lookup: CDR1 SQVTM, CDR2 ANQGSEA. Unmatched junction bases numbered 3, after V lost 6 bases and J lost 2 bases. CDR3 in amino acids: CSVGTSGAYEQYF. CDR3 in DNA: TGCAGCGTAGGGACTAGCGGTGCCTACGAGCAGTACTTC.

The chain is built from TRBV5-4 and TRBJ2-2; 8 nucleotides line up with TRBD2. Germline CDR1 SGHNT, CDR2 YYREEE (reference sequence). This CDR3 has 17 residues. With 3 bases clipped from V and 4 bases from J, the junction kept 11 bases outside the gene matches. DNA for the CDR3: TGTGCCAGCAGCTCCCTTGGACTAGCCTTTGGCACCGGGGAGCTGTTTTTT. This encodes CASSSLGLAFGTGELFF.

The chain couples TRBV5-6 to TRBJ2-7; D call uncertain. In germline, CDR1 is SGHDT, CDR2 YYEEEE. The CDR3 is 14 residues long. The ends were cut back, 0 bases at V and 4 bases at J, with 11 bases in the middle. The CDR3 DNA is TGTGCCAGCAGCTTGGGACCCCGGGTATACGAGCAGTACTTC. Amino acid sequence: CASSLGPRVYEQYF.

The chain combines TRBV14 with TRBJ1-1; a weak D match, TRBD1 (5 bases). Trimming pared 1 base from V and 6 bases from J, leaving 18 bases between. CDR1 is SGHDN, CDR2 FVKESK, per germline. The CDR3 length is 16 residues. CDR3 sequence: CASSQAFKGRAAEAFF. The CDR3 DNA reads TGTGCCAGCAGCCAAGCCTTTAAGGGCAGGGCGGCTGAAGCTTTCTTT.

The chain combines TRBV14 with TRBJ2-7, with 14 bases matching TRBD2. Per the germline V gene, CDR1 is SGHDN and CDR2 is FVKESK. This CDR3 has 17 residues. V lost 1 base, J lost 6 bases, and 8 bases stayed unmatched. CDR3 loop: CASSQVYQGTSGSEQYF. CDR3 sequence (DNA): TGTGCCAGCAGCCAAGTATATCAGGGGACTAGCGGGAGCGAGCAGTACTTC.

The chain couples TRBV3-1 (or the pseudogene TRBV3-2) to TRBJ2-5; D gene unclear. Germline CDR1 LGHDT, CDR2 YNNKEL (reference sequence). The CDR3 consists of 14 residues. The V gene lost 4 bases and the J gene lost 5 bases, with 14 bases spanning the gap. CDR3 nucleotides: TGTGCCAGCAGCCCTCAGACGAGCGAGGAGACCCAGTACTTC. It specifies CASSPQTSEETQYF.

As to this clone: Other DNA sequences of this sample code for an identical CDR3. The CDR3 is CASSPPRDYGYTF. CDR3 sequence (DNA): TGTGCCAGCAGCCCCCCCCGGGACTATGGCTACACCTTC. This chain connects TRBV28 to TRBJ1-2; D not certain. V was cut by 6 bases and J by 3 bases, with 11 bases left in between. The germline V gene encodes CDR1 MDHEN and CDR2 SYDVKM. This CDR3 contains 13 residues.

The chain combines TRBV12-5 with TRBJ2-7; the D gene is possibly TRBD1 (5 bases). Trimming pared 0 bases from V and 4 bases from J, leaving 25 bases between. Looked up from germline, CDR1 is LGHNT and CDR2 is FRNRAP. This CDR3 has 19 amino acids. The CDR3 reads CASGLVSVWPRTPDYEQYF. Here the CDR3 DNA reads TGTGCTAGTGGTTTGGTAAGTGTTTGGCCTAGGACACCCGATTACGAGCAGTACTTC.

Here the CDR3 DNA reads TGTGCCAGCAGTTACCAAGCGGGGGGGCCAAATGAGCAGTTCTTC. Protein: CASSYQAGGPNEQFF. V and J are TRBV6-5 and TRBJ2-1, with 10 bases matching TRBD2. The CDR3 length is 15 residues. The J segment lost 7 bases and the V segment lost 2 bases, leaving 5 bases of the junction unmatched. Germline V gives CDR1 MNHEY, CDR2 SVGAGI.

The chain uses TRBV12-3 or TRBV12-4 and TRBJ1-1, with TRBD1 matching over 7 bases. With V trimmed by 6 bases and J by 8 bases, 9 bases remained unmatched. This CDR3 has 13 residues. The CDR3 DNA follows: TGTGCCAGCAGCTTTGGAGGGGGCAGGGAAGCTTTCTTT. Protein sequence: CASSFGGGREAFF.

V gene TRBV30 combines with J gene TRBJ1-2; 8 positions agree with TRBD1. This CDR3 has 15 residues. CDR1 GTSNPN and CDR2 SVGIG come from the germline V gene (reference sequence). The trim removed 5 bases at V and 3 bases at J, leaving 11 bases unmatched. The CDR3 reads CAWRHRGTYYYGYTF. CDR3 bases: TGTGCCTGGCGCCACAGGGGGACGTACTACTATGGCTACACCTTC.

The chain has TRBV29-1 and TRBJ2-2; 8 bases agree with TRBD1. V lost 2 bases, J lost 2 bases, and 4 bases stayed unmatched. The CDR3 is 15 amino acids. From germline, CDR1 is SQVTM and CDR2 ANQGSEA. CDR3 region: CSVEWDRLNTGELFF. The DNA for the CDR3 is TGCAGCGTTGAATGGGACAGGTTAAACACCGGGGAGCTGTTTTTT.

This rearrangement joins TRBV18 to TRBJ1-6; a possible D gene is TRBD1 (5 bases). Germline CDR1 KGHSH, CDR2 LQKENI. CDR3 length equals 16 residues. Deletions cut 4 bases from V and 7 bases from J, with 17 bases between. The CDR3 nucleotides read TGTGCCAGCTCACTTTCCTCGGGAGGGGCGAATTCACCCCTCCACTTT. This codes for CASSLSSGGANSPLHF.

The rearrangement uses TRBV4-2 and TRBJ1-4; 11 bases line up with TRBD1. The CDR3 length is 16 residues. The trim removed 3 bases at V and 3 bases at J, leaving 3 bases unmatched. Germline assignment: CDR1 LGHNA and CDR2 YNFKEQ. The CDR3 reads CASSHGTGGPNEKLFF. CDR3 sequence (DNA): TGTGCCAGCAGCCACGGGACAGGGGGACCTAATGAAAAACTGTTTTTT.

J is TRBJ1-2 and V is TRBV7-8; 10 nucleotides line up with TRBD1. Germline assignment: CDR1 SGHVS and CDR2 FQNEAQ. This CDR3 is 17 amino acids long. With 5 bases clipped from V and 0 bases from J, the junction kept 9 bases outside the gene matches. The CDR3, as DNA: TGTGCCAGCAGCACCCGGACAGGGGGTAAAGCTAACTATGGCTACACCTTC. This sequence encodes CASSTRTGGKANYGYTF.

V usage is TRBV5-6 and J usage is TRBJ1-6; D is unresolved. Trimming took off 4 bases at V and 8 bases at J, with 16 bases between the two ends. The CDR3 is 15 amino acids. Germline CDR1 and CDR2: SGHDT and YYEEEE. The CDR3 loop is CASSHWNSFHSPLHF. CDR3 DNA sequence: TGTGCCAGCAGCCACTGGAACAGCTTCCATTCACCCCTCCACTTT.

CDR3 sequence (DNA): TGTGCCAGCAGTGGGGTACTAGCGGGAGAGGCCGGGGAGCTGTTTTTT. Protein product: CASSGVLAGEAGELFF. The chain combines TRBV2 with TRBJ2-2; 11 bases map to TRBD2. This CDR3 contains 16 residues. Germline values: CDR1 SNHLY, CDR2 FYNNEI. Trimming took 4 bases from V and 6 from J; bases not matched to a gene: 7.

The V gene is TRBV19, the J gene TRBJ1-1; no clear D. The germline V and J ends were trimmed by 1 base and 5 bases, with 11 bases remaining between them. Per germline, CDR1 LNHDA and CDR2 SQIVND (reference sequence). The CDR3 sequence is 14 residues long. The CDR3 reads CASSIVVAGTEAFF. The CDR3 DNA reads TGTGCCAGTAGTATAGTGGTTGCGGGGACTGAAGCTTTCTTT.

CDR3 protein: CASSLGKKGLANTEAFF. The CDR3 DNA reads as TGTGCCAGCAGCTTAGGGAAAAAGGGGTTAGCTAACACTGAAGCTTTCTTT. The chain uses TRBV7-2 and TRBJ1-1; the D gene is possibly TRBD1 (5 bases). This CDR3 comprises 17 residues. Germline loops: CDR1 SGHTA, CDR2 FQGNSA. Trimming removed 1 base from V and 2 bases from J, with 17 bases in between.

The CDR3, as DNA: TGTGCCAGTATGTACGAGATGAACACTGAAGCTTTCTTT. This codes for CASMYEMNTEAFF. This rearrangement joins TRBV19 to TRBJ1-1, with D hard to call. V was clipped by 7 bases and J by 0 bases, with 9 bases between them. Germline CDR1 and CDR2: LNHDA and SQIVND (reference sequence). The CDR3 extends over 13 amino acids.

CDR3 amino acids: CATTLGGTEAFF. Here the CDR3 DNA reads TGTGCCACTACTCTGGGGGGCACTGAAGCTTTCTTT. The chain combines TRBV28 with TRBJ1-1; the D gene is possibly TRBD1 (5 bases). The V gene lost 10 bases and the J gene lost 4 bases, with 13 bases spanning the gap. The CDR3 sequence is 12 residues long. Germline-derived CDR1 and CDR2 are MDHEN and SYDVKM.

The chain links TRBV19 to TRBJ1-4; D unresolved. Trimming cost V 2 bases and J 12 bases, with 16 bases left between them. Germline CDR1 and CDR2: LNHDA and SQIVND (reference sequence). The CDR3 loop spans 14 amino acids. The DNA of the CDR3 is TGTGCCAGTAGTATATCCCCCCCGGCAGGCCAACTGTTTTTT. This gives the protein CASSISPPAGQLFF. The whole variable domain, remainder taken from reference TRBV19 and TRBJ1-4, is DGGITQSPKYLFRKEGQNVTLSCEQNLNHDAMYWYRQDPGQGLRLIYYSQIVNDFQKGDIAEGYSVSREKKESFPLTVTSAQKNPTAFYLCASSISPPAGQLFFGSGTQLSVL.

The chain links TRBV29-1 to TRBJ2-1; no firm D call. The CDR3 is 14 residues long. Germline assignment: CDR1 SQVTM and CDR2 ANQGSEA. Trimming removed 4 bases at V and 4 bases at J, with 14 bases between. This CDR3 is CSVVPWRRYNEQFF. CDR3 in DNA: TGCAGCGTTGTCCCCTGGCGGCGGTACAATGAGCAGTTCTTC.

The chain carries TRBV19 and TRBJ1-5; the D gene is possibly TRBD1 (5 bases). This CDR3 comprises 14 residues. The germline CDR1 and CDR2 sequences are LNHDA and SQIVND (reference sequence). Trimming cost V 0 bases and J 5 bases, with 8 bases left between them. CDR3 nucleotide sequence: TGTGCCAGTAGTATAGAGGGGCCGCATCAGCCCCAGCATTTT. This translates into CASSIEGPHQPQHF.

The chain links TRBV12-3 or TRBV12-4 to TRBJ1-2; the D is unclear. The ends were cut back, 3 bases at V and 3 bases at J, with 8 bases in the middle. CDR3 size: 13 residues. DNA for the CDR3: TGTGCCAGCAGTTTGAGGTACGACTATGGCTACACCTTC. This sequence encodes CASSLRYDYGYTF.